One sample yielded the 8 T cell receptor beta chains listed below, sequenced in a study of T cell responses to AZD1222 COVID-19 vaccine. Method: immunoSEQ multiplex PCR; TCRdb's copy keeps in-frame clones and lacks some. The sample includes around 130,000 clones, 75% to 90% of them seen just once. This specimen consisted of peripheral blood, obtained on day 0 of AZD1222 vaccination. These receptors were taken from an adult in good health.

J is TRBJ2-1 and V is TRBV7-3; D unresolved. Germline CDR1 reads SGHTA; CDR2 reads FQGTGA. The CDR3 contains 14 residues. Trimming took off 2 bases at V and 2 bases at J, with 7 bases between the two ends. DNA of the CDR3: TGTGCCAGCAGCTTAGGATTCGCCTACAATGAGCAGTTCTTC. It is translated as CASSLGFAYNEQFF.

The rearrangement joins TRBV5-1 to TRBJ2-3; TRBD2 agrees at 11 bases. Losses at the gene ends were 4 bases for V and 8 bases for J; bases not matched to a gene: 15. This CDR3 contains 17 residues. Germline assignment: CDR1 SGHRS and CDR2 YFSETQ. The CDR3 is CASSPPPGTSGLGTQYF. The CDR3, as DNA: TGCGCCAGCAGCCCACCCCCCGGGACTAGCGGCCTGGGTACGCAGTATTTT.

This chain joins TRBV5-1 and TRBJ2-1, with a weak D call TRBD2 (5 bases). V was trimmed by 1 base and J by 1 base, leaving 9 bases between them. CDR3 length: 15 residues. Germline V gives CDR1 SGHRS, CDR2 YFSETQ. The CDR3 coding sequence is TGCGCCAGCAGCTTGACTAGTGGATCCTACAATGAGCAGTTCTTC. Protein: CASSLTSGSYNEQFF.

This chain links TRBV12-2 with TRBJ2-3; no check of the table's D call, TRBD2, against the DNA was made. TRBV12-2 is shown as a pseudogene. The CDR3 length is 13 residues. The CDR3 nucleotides are TGTGCAAGTCGCTTAGACGTGCGCGATACGCAGTATTTT. Translating gives CASRLDVRDTQYF.

This chain connects TRBV5-4 to TRBJ1-3; D possibly corresponds to TRBD1 (5 bases). Trimming stripped 3 bases from V and 3 bases from J, with 10 bases between. The V gene's germline CDR1 is SGHNT and CDR2 YYREEE (reference sequence). The CDR3 sequence is 14 residues long. The CDR3 protein is CASSSRGLGNTIYF. The CDR3 bases are TGTGCCAGCAGCTCCCGGGGCCTTGGAAACACCATATATTTT.

In nucleotides, the CDR3 is TGCAGTCTCAGGGGGCAAGGTGAAGCTTTCTTT. It is translated as CSLRGQGEAFF. V is TRBV20-1 and J is TRBJ1-1; 8 nucleotides align to TRBD1. V shed 8 bases and J 7 bases; nucleotides not matched to a gene: 6. The CDR3 extends over 11 amino acids. CDR1 is DFQATT, CDR2 SNEGSKA, per germline (reference sequence).

This chain uses TRBV30 with TRBJ2-2; D may be TRBD1 (6 bases). V was cut by 0 bases and J by 7 bases, with 18 bases left in between. CDR1 is GTSNPN and CDR2 is SVGIG in the germline V gene (reference sequence). There are 16 residues in the CDR3. The CDR3 region has the DNA TGTGCCTGGAGTGTACTGGGGGCCGCATTCGTCGGGGAGCTGTTTTTT. Translated, it gives CAWSVLGAAFVGELFF.

J is TRBJ1-4 and V is TRBV5-6, with a weak D call TRBD1 (5 bases). V shed 4 bases and J shed 8 bases, with 15 bases lying between them. The CDR3 is made up of 14 amino acids. Germline V lookup: CDR1 SGHDT, CDR2 YYEEEE. The CDR3 DNA follows: TGTGCCAGCAGCCAGGGAGGAGGGAAGGAAAAACTGTTTTTT. Translated: CASSQGGGKEKLFF.